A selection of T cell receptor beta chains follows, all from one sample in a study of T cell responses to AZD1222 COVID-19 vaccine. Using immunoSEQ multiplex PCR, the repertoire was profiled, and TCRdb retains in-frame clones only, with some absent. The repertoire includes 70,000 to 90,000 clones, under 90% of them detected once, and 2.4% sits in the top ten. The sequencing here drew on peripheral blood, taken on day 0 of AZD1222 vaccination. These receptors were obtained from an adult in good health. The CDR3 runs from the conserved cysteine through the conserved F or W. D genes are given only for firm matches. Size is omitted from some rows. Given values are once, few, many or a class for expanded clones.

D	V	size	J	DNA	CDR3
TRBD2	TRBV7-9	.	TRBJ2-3	TGTGCCAGCACCCGACCGGGGACTAGCGGGAGGGCCTCGAGCACAGATACGCAGTATTTT	CASTRPGTSGRASSTDTQYF
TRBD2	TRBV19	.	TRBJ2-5	TGTGCCAGTAGTATAGCGGGAGGACGAGAGACCCAGTACTTC	CASSIAGGRETQYF
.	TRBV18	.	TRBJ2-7	TGTGCCAGCTCACAGGGACACCCCACCTACGAGCAGTACTTC	CASSQGHPTYEQYF
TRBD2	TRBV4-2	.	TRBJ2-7	TGTGCCAGCAGCCAAGACGGCCCTTACTCCGGGAGGGCGGTCGAGCAGTACTTC	CASSQDGPYSGRAVEQYF
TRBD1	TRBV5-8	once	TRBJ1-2	TGTGCCAGCAGGGGACAGGGAGGGGACTATGGCTACACCTTC	CASRGQGGDYGYTF
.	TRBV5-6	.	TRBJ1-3	TGTGCCAGCAGCTTGGGCTACTCTGGAAACACCATATATTTT	CASSLGYSGNTIYF
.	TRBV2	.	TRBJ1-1	TGTGCCAGCAGTGGAGAGAGGAACACTGAAGCTTTCTTT	CASSGERNTEAFF
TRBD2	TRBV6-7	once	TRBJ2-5	TGTGCCAGCAGTTACGGCGGGAGGAGGGGGTACCAAGAGACCCAGTACTTC	CASSYGGRRGYQETQYF
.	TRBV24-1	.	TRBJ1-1	TGTGCCACCAGTGGAGACCCCCCGAACACTGAAGCTTTCTTT	CATSGDPPNTEAFF
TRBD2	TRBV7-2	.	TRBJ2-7	TGTGCCAGCAGCCCGACTAGCGGGGGGGCTCGAGAGCAGTACTTC	CASSPTSGGAREQYF
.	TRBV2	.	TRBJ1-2	TGTGCCAGCAGTGAAATGGCAGGGAATGGCTACACCTTC	CASSEMAGNGYTF
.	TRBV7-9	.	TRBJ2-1	TGTGCCAGCAGCTCACCGGAGGCTAGCTCCTACAATGAGCAGTTCTTC	CASSSPEASSYNEQFF
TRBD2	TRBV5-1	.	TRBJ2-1	TGCGCCAGCAGCCCCACCCCGGGACTAGTGGGAGAGCAGTTCTTC	CASSPTPGLVGEQFF
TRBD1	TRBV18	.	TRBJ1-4	TGTGCCAGCTCACCGCAGGGGGAGATTGCAACTAATGAAAAACTGTTTTTT	CASSPQGEIATNEKLFF
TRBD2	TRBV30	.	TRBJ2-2	TGTGCCTGGAGTGTAGGGCTAGCGGGGGCCGGGGAGCTGTTTTTT	CAWSVGLAGAGELFF
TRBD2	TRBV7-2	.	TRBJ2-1	TGTGCCAGCAGCTCCCGAGGCGGGGGGGCCACTAACAATGAGCAGTTCTTC	CASSSRGGGATNNEQFF
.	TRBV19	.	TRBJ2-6	TGTGCCAGTACCATGTCGGTTGCGGGGGCCAACGTCCTGACTTTC	CASTMSVAGANVLTF
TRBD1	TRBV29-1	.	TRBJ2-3	TGCAGCGTTGACCCTGACAGGGGGATAACAGATACGCAGTATTTT	CSVDPDRGITDTQYF
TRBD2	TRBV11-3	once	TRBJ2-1	TGTGCCAGCAGCCAGAGGGGGACTAGCGGGTCCATAGAGCAGTTCTTC	CASSQRGTSGSIEQFF
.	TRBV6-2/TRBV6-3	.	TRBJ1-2	TGTGCCAGCAGTTACTCCATCAGGAAGTCGGGCTATGGCTACACCTTC	CASSYSIRKSGYGYTF
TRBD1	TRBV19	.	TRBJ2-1	TGTGCCAGTAGAAGGGGGCCCCTTGGCAATGAGCAGTTCTTC	CASRRGPLGNEQFF
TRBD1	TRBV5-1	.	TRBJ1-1	TGCGCCAGCAGCTTGGCGAGGACAGGGGGGAGCATGAACACTGAAGCTTTCTTT	CASSLARTGGSMNTEAFF
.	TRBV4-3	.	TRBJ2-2	TGCGCCAGCAGCCAGGCGCGGGACTCACAGAACACCGGGGAGCTGTTTTTT	CASSQARDSQNTGELFF
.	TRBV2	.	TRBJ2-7	TGTGCCAGCAGGGACCTTACCCTATCCTACGAGCAGTACTTC	CASRDLTLSYEQYF
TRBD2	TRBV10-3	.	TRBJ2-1	TGTGCCACTCAAACTAGCGGCGATTTCAATGAGCAGTTCTTC	CATQTSGDFNEQFF
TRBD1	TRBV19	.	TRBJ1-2	TGTGCCAGTAGTGAGGGACAGGGAGACTATGGCTACACCTTC	CASSEGQGDYGYTF
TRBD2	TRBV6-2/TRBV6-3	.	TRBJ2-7	TGTGCCAGCAGTTACCCGCTTTGGGGGGGTCTCCACGAGCAGTACTTC	CASSYPLWGGLHEQYF
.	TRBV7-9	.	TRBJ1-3	TGTGCCAGCAGCTTAGTGTCAGGGGGAAACACCATATATTTT	CASSLVSGGNTIYF
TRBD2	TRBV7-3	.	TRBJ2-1	TGTGCCAGCAGCTTAACGGCTAGCGGGAGCTTCTACAATGAGCAGTTCTTC	CASSLTASGSFYNEQFF
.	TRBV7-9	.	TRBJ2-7	TGTGCCAGCAGCCTTGTCCAGGGCTCCTACGAGCAGTACTTC	CASSLVQGSYEQYF
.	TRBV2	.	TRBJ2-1	TGTGCCAGCCTTCGGACATCATACAATGAGCAGTTCTTC	CASLRTSYNEQFF
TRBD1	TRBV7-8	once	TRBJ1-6	TGTGCCAGCAGCTTAGTCGGGACAGGAGACTCACCCCTCCACTTT	CASSLVGTGDSPLHF
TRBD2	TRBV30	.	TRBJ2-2	TGTGCCTGGAGTGGTGTAGCGGGAGCGAACACCGGGGAGCTGTTTTTT	CAWSGVAGANTGELFF
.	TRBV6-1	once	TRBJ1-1	TGTGCCAGCAGTGAAGGTAAGGGAAGGGGCACTGAAGCTTTCTTT	CASSEGKGRGTEAFF
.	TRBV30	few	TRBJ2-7	TGTGCCTGGAGTGTAATTGGGTACGAGCAGTACTTC	CAWSVIGYEQYF
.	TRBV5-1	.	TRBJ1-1	TGCGCCAGCAAAGACAGCCCCAACACTGAAGCTTTCTTT	CASKDSPNTEAFF
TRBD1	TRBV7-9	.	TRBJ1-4	TGTGCCAGCAGTTCCGGACAGGGCTCGGAAAAACTGTTTTTT	CASSSGQGSEKLFF
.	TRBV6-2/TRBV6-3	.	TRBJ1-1	TGTGCCAGCAGTCGCCCGGGACACTTGAACACTGAAGCTTTCTTT	CASSRPGHLNTEAFF
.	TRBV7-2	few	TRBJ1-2	TGTGCCAGCAGCCCTCAGACAGGACTATATGGCTACACCTTC	CASSPQTGLYGYTF
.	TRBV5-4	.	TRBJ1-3	TGTGCCAGCAGACTTAGGGGGGACTTGGGGGTGCCCATATATTTT	CASRLRGDLGVPIYF
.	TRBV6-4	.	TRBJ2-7	TGTGCCAGCAGTGACTCAAGGGGGGAAACCTACGAGCAGTACTTC	CASSDSRGETYEQYF
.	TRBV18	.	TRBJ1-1	TGTGCCAGCTCACCACAGGACCTGAACACTGAAGCTTTCTTT	CASSPQDLNTEAFF
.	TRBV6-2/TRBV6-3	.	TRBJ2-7	TGTGCCAGCAGTTCAGCAGGGAAGGACGAGCAGTACTTC	CASSSAGKDEQYF
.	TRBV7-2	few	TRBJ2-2	TGTGCCAGCAGCTTAGGAGGGTTTGACGGCACCGGGGAGCTGTTTTTT	CASSLGGFDGTGELFF
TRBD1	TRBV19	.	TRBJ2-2	TGTGCCAGTAGTGACGGGACAGGGTTTTTTGGGGAGCTGTTTTTT	CASSDGTGFFGELFF
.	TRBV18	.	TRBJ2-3	TGTGCCAGCTCACCGCCAGACTACCCCCAGTATTTT	CASSPPDYPQYF